This TCR beta chain appears in the sequencing data of a study of neurological immune-mediated disorders. There are a few counts of this clonotype. A 10-nucleotide random UMI tagged transcripts in template-switch 5'RACE cDNA synthesis. MiXCR, applied by TCRdb to the 5' RACE reads, yields one record per CDR3 protein. The sample contains tens of thousands of distinct CDR3 sequences, roughly 4.3% of which appear only once. The V segment lost 4 bases and the J segment 10 bases; nucleotides outside the gene matches: 7. This CDR3 is 14 amino acids long. The germline V gene encodes CDR1 MNHNY and CDR2 SVGAGI (reference sequence). Time point of the sample: longitudinal time-point 3. The unsorted libraries had their origin in 2 million PBMCs stored at -80 C.

The receptor was derived from an older woman with multiple sclerosis. The V call is TRBV6-6, the J call TRBJ1-4; 9 nucleotides match TRBD1. What was sequenced was PBMCs. The CDR3 DNA is TGTGCCAGCAGTTCCTCCCGGGACAGGGTAAAACTGTTTTTT. Translating gives CASSSSRDRVKLFF.